The 25 T cell receptor beta chains given below trace back to one sample, sequenced in a study of neurological immune-mediated disorders (dated by TCRdb to between 2017 and 2020). In light of the paper, this sample's time point label describes: longitudinal time-point 3. Library generation was performed with 5' RACE. Sequenced on an Illumina HiSeq 2500. The public reads were run again by TCRdb, first through fastp at Q25 and then through MiXCR, and only productive beta chains were kept. Entries are consolidated by CDR3 protein sequence, retaining the most common genes and DNA. For this sample there are roughly 48,000 distinct CDR3 sequences; roughly 13% appear just once. The ten largest clones capture roughly 10% of the sample. Source material: PBMCs. These receptor sequences come from a male donor with HTLV-1-associated myelopathy (HAM/TSP).

On this clonotype: A much larger clone lies a single base off, so this may be a read error. CDR3 region: CSSSRTDEQFF. The CDR3 DNA reads as TGTTCCAGCAGCCGTACGGATGAGCAGTTCTTC. The gene calls are TRBV2 and TRBJ2-1; no reliable D call. Germline loops: CDR1 SNHLY, CDR2 FYNNEI. The CDR3 is 11 amino acids.

In its sample, this clonotype was seen many times. Written as DNA, the CDR3 is TGTGCCAGCAGCCACCGGAACCGACCCGGGGAGCTGTTTTTT. Translated: CASSHRNRPGELFF. The chain is built from TRBV7-2 and TRBJ2-2, with no clear D. The germline V and J ends were trimmed by 5 bases and 6 bases, with 13 bases remaining between them. This CDR3 comprises 14 residues. Germline CDR1 and CDR2: SGHTA and FQGNSA.

This clonotype was seen at least ten times. V and J are TRBV9 and TRBJ2-1; 8 nucleotides line up with TRBD1. The V and J ends lost 0 bases and 5 bases, in that order; junction bases with no gene match: 4. Germline assignment: CDR1 SGDLS and CDR2 YYNGEE. The CDR3 consists of 15 residues. The CDR3 sequence: CASSVEGQVHNEQFF. DNA for the CDR3: TGTGCCAGCAGCGTAGAGGGACAGGTTCACAATGAGCAGTTCTTC.

V and J are TRBV20-1 and TRBJ1-3; TRBD1 matches 8 bases. Looked up from germline, CDR1 is DFQATT and CDR2 is SNEGSKA (reference sequence). This CDR3 region has 13 residues. V trimming: 6 bases; J trimming: 4 bases; junction bases outside the gene matches: 5. CDR3 nucleotides: TGCAGTGCAGGACGGACAGGGGGAAACACCATATATTTT. Amino acids: CSAGRTGGNTIYF.

This clonotype was found many times. The genes are TRBV6-5 and TRBJ1-2; D not certain. V shed 6 bases and J shed 8 bases, with 10 bases lying between them. CDR1 and CDR2 from the germline V gene are MNHEY and SVGAGI. The length of the CDR3 is 11 residues. The CDR3 region is CASRREGGYTF. Here the CDR3 DNA reads TGTGCCAGCAGGCGGGAAGGCGGCTACACCTTC.

The sample holds many counts of this clonotype. V is TRBV9 and J is TRBJ1-5; D remains unclear. Germline CDR1 is SGDLS and CDR2 is YYNGEE. V gave up 0 bases and J gave up 0 bases, with 7 bases separating them. CDR3 length equals 15 residues. In DNA, the CDR3 is TGTGCCAGCAGCGTAGGACACGATAGCAATCAGCCCCAGCATTTT. Encoded protein: CASSVGHDSNQPQHF.

This clonotype was seen repeatedly, ten times or more. This chain joins TRBV5-1 and TRBJ2-6; 10 bases map to TRBD1. CDR3 length: 17 amino acids. Germline lookup yields CDR1 SGHRS and CDR2 YFSETQ. V shed 0 bases, J shed 2 bases, and the junction held 2 bases outside the gene matches. CDR3 loop: CASSLGTGGAGANVLTF. CDR3 in DNA: TGCGCCAGCAGCTTGGGGACAGGGGGAGCTGGGGCCAACGTCCTGACTTTC.

This clonotype was seen repeatedly, ten times or more. The chain links TRBV5-1 to TRBJ1-1; D call uncertain. CDR1 is SGHRS and CDR2 is YFSETQ in the germline V gene. The CDR3 has 14 residues. Trimming removed 2 bases from V and 1 base from J, with 9 bases in between. The CDR3 loop reads CASSFRLGNTEAFF. CDR3 DNA: TGCGCCAGCAGCTTCCGGTTGGGGAACACTGAAGCTTTCTTT. Together with reference TRBV5-1 and TRBJ1-1, the CDR3 gives the full variable domain: KAGVTQTPRYLIKTRGQQVTLSCSPISGHRSVSWYQQTPGQGLQFLFEYFSETQRNKGNFPGRFSGRQFSNSRSEMNVSTLELGDSALYLCASSFRLGNTEAFFGQGTRLTVV.

This clonotype was seen at least ten times. The V and J genes are TRBV29-1 and TRBJ2-6; D is unresolved. Trimming removed 3 bases at V and 0 bases at J, with 9 bases between. The CDR3 length is 15 residues. CDR1 is SQVTM and CDR2 is ANQGSEA in the germline V gene. The CDR3 coding sequence is TGCAGCGTTGACGTTTCAGACTCTGGGGCCAACGTCCTGACTTTC. Its translation is CSVDVSDSGANVLTF.

This clonotype has a count of ten or more. The V call is TRBV5-1, the J call TRBJ2-5; D not resolved. Trimming stripped 5 bases from V and 5 bases from J, with 10 bases between. The CDR3 covers 12 residues. CDR1 and CDR2 from the germline V gene are SGHRS and YFSETQ. CDR3 protein: CASSSSRETQYF. The CDR3 DNA sequence: TGCGCCAGCAGTTCCTCTCGGGAGACCCAGTACTTC.

At least ten counts were recorded for this clonotype. As DNA, the CDR3 is TGTGCCATCAGTGAAGGGGGGACATACTACGAGCAGTACTTC. Translated, it gives CAISEGGTYYEQYF. The chain employs TRBV10-3 and TRBJ2-7, with D perhaps given as TRBD1 or TRBD2 (6 bases each). Germline CDR1 ENHRY, CDR2 SYGVKD. This CDR3 has 14 residues. Trimming left V 3 bases short and J 3 bases short, with 12 bases between.

This clonotype was detected many times. This chain uses TRBV5-1 with TRBJ2-3, with TRBD1 as a possible D gene (6 bases). Germline CDR1 is SGHRS and CDR2 is YFSETQ. The V end was cut by 4 bases, the J end by 1 base, with 22 bases between. The CDR3 contains 18 residues. The CDR3 sequence: CASSRAPNRARGTDTQYF. CDR3 bases: TGCGCCAGCAGCCGGGCCCCCAACAGGGCGAGGGGCACAGATACGCAGTATTTT.

This clonotype has just one count. A much bigger clone sits one base away, suggesting this may be a read error. The V call is TRBV29-1, the J call TRBJ2-1; 10 positions agree with TRBD2. Germline V gene sequence: CDR1 SQVTM, CDR2 ANQGSEA. The CDR3 extends over 16 amino acids. The CDR3 coding sequence is TGCGCCGGGACAGGAATGGTGTTTTCTAGCGGGGGCGAGCGGTTCTTC. Protein sequence: CAGTGMVFSSGGERFF.

This clonotype occurred many times. V and J are TRBV6-2 or TRBV6-3 and TRBJ1-5; tentative D call: TRBD1 (6 bases). This CDR3 is 17 amino acids long. V was pared by 4 bases and J by 2 bases, with 18 bases between. CDR1 and CDR2 from the germline V gene are MNHEY and SVGEGT. The CDR3 region has the DNA TGTGCCAGCAGTTCCCCTAGGGGGGGTTTCGGCAATCAGCCCCAGCATTTT. It codes for CASSSPRGGFGNQPQHF.

This clonotype was picked up many times. J is TRBJ2-7 and V is TRBV4-3, with 9 bases that match TRBD1. CDR1 is LGHNA and CDR2 is YSLEER in the germline V gene. J gave up 4 bases and V 0 bases, and 13 bases lay outside the gene matches. CDR3 length: 18 amino acids. CDR3 DNA: TGCGCCAGCAGCCAAGAGCGGCACCCGGGACAGGGTGGTTACGAGCAGTACTTC. Translation gives CASSQERHPGQGGYEQYF.

This clonotype was counted many times. The chain recombines TRBV11-3 with TRBJ1-1, with 8 bases lining up with TRBD1. The CDR3 extends over 18 amino acids. Germline CDR1 and CDR2: SGHNT and YENEEA. V trimming: 4 bases; J trimming: 3 bases; junction bases outside the gene matches: 16. The CDR3 DNA is TGTGCCAGCAGCTACCTCAGGGGGCTTGCCCGAACGGACACTGAAGCTTTCTTT. Encoded protein: CASSYLRGLARTDTEAFF.

Only a few counts were recorded for this clonotype. J is TRBJ1-1 and V is TRBV11-3; D not certain. Between the trimmed V and J ends, which lost 7 bases and 3 bases, there was a span of 9 bases. CDR3 length: 12 residues. CDR1 SGHNT and CDR2 YENEEA come from the germline V gene. The CDR3: CASTRTYTEAFF. The CDR3 bases are TGTGCCAGCACCCGGACGTACACTGAAGCTTTCTTT.

This clonotype appeared many times. This chain uses TRBV7-6 with TRBJ1-5; weak D call: TRBD1 (6 bases). V dropped 5 bases and J dropped 6 bases, with 14 bases sitting between them. Germline loops: CDR1 SGHVS, CDR2 FNYEAQ. This CDR3 is built from 14 residues. The chain's CDR3 is CASSPVTGGQPQHF. In DNA, the CDR3 is TGTGCCAGCAGCCCTGTGACAGGTGGTCAGCCCCAGCATTTT. The entire variable domain, with the rest obtained from reference TRBV7-6 and TRBJ1-5, is as follows: GAGVSQSPRYKVTKRGQDVALRCDPISGHVSLYWYRQALGQGPEFLTYFNYEAQQDKSGLPNDRFSAERPEGSISTLTIQRTEQRDSAMYRCASSPVTGGQPQHFGDGTRLSIL.

This clonotype showed up many times. This chain connects TRBV20-1 to TRBJ1-3; no firm D call. Trimming left V 6 bases short and J 0 bases short, with 12 bases between. Looked up from germline, CDR1 is DFQATT and CDR2 is SNEGSKA (reference sequence). This CDR3 is built from 14 residues. CDR3 region: CSAPERFSGNTIYF. The CDR3 DNA sequence: TGCAGTGCCCCCGAACGATTCTCTGGAAACACCATATATTTT.

This clonotype was seen many times. V usage is TRBV4-3 and J usage is TRBJ2-1; D is unresolved. The V end was cut by 1 base, the J end by 3 bases, with 13 bases between. Germline V gene data show CDR1 as LGHNA and CDR2 as YSLEER. The CDR3 sequence is 16 residues long. The DNA of the CDR3 is TGCGCCAGCAGCCAAGGCGTCCCTCCCTACTACAATGAGCAGTTCTTC. Amino acid sequence: CASSQGVPPYYNEQFF.

This clonotype was recorded at least ten times. The chain couples TRBV20-1 to TRBJ1-1; TRBD1 agrees at 8 bases. The germline gives CDR1 DFQATT, CDR2 SNEGSKA (reference sequence). The CDR3 is 13 residues long. Trimming at V came to 6 bases and at J to 3 bases, leaving 6 bases not matched to a gene. CDR3 region: CSARTGRDTEAFF. The DNA of the CDR3 is TGCAGTGCAAGGACAGGGCGGGACACTGAAGCTTTCTTT.

The table lists this clonotype with many counts. The chain couples TRBV4-2 to TRBJ2-5; TRBD1 or TRBD2 may be the D gene (5 bases each). The V end was cut by 0 bases, the J end by 1 base, with 9 bases between. The CDR3 covers 15 residues. The V gene's germline CDR1 is LGHNA and CDR2 YNFKEQ. As DNA, the CDR3 is TGTGCCAGCAGCCAAGACCGGGACGGCCAAGAGACCCAGTACTTC. Translation: CASSQDRDGQETQYF.

In this sample, this clonotype turned up many times. This sequence joins TRBV20-1 and TRBJ2-1; TRBD1 or TRBD2 may be the D gene (5 bases each). The V end lost 1 base, the J end lost 14 bases, and 18 bases lay between the germline ends. The CDR3 extends over 13 amino acids. Germline V gene data show CDR1 as DFQATT and CDR2 as SNEGSKA (reference sequence). CDR3 DNA: TGCAGTGCTAGAGTGGGGGTCCGCGTGTTGGAGTTCTTC. Translation: CSARVGVRVLEFF.

This clonotype came up many times. The rearrangement links TRBV7-2 to TRBJ1-6, with 7 bases lining up with TRBD1. Germline trimming cut 5 bases from V and 9 bases from J; bases unmatched to any gene: 4. The CDR3 sequence is 13 residues long. Germline CDR1 SGHTA, CDR2 FQGNSA. The CDR3 spells CASSGTVASPLHF. The CDR3 region has the DNA TGTGCCAGCAGCGGGACAGTCGCTTCACCCCTCCACTTT.

The sample holds many counts of this clonotype. V gene TRBV20-1 combines with J gene TRBJ1-2, with a tentative D call TRBD1 (6 bases). The CDR3 has 15 amino acids. The V end lost 3 bases, the J end lost 0 bases, and 14 bases lay between the germline ends. Germline CDR1 reads DFQATT; CDR2 reads SNEGSKA (reference sequence). For the CDR3, the DNA is TGCAGTGCTAGGTCTGGAGGGGGATCTAACTATGGCTACACCTTC. It is translated as CSARSGGGSNYGYTF.